A selection of T cell receptor beta chains follows, all from one sample in a study of response to subunit inactivated influenza vaccine. Using its own MiXCR run on the RT-PCR reads, TCRdb lists one record per CDR3 protein. The sample has 500,000 to 600,000 distinct CDR3 sequences, 14% seen once. Sample: PBMCs from blood, taken 11 to 12 days after vaccination. Receptors were obtained from a man in his fifties or sixties who received an inactivated influenza vaccine. The CDR3 runs from the conserved cysteine through the conserved F or W. The D gene is left open where the match is weak. A clone size is listed for some rows: how often the clone was seen (once, few, many), or a class if it is expanded.

J gene: TRBJ2-3; V gene: TRBV7-2; clone size: many; D gene: -; CDR3 DNA: TGTGCCAGCAGCCCTACAGGGTTCACAGATACGCAGTATTTT; CDR3 protein: CASSPTGFTDTQYF
J gene: TRBJ2-5; V gene: TRBV12-3/TRBV12-4; clone size: few; D gene: -; CDR3 DNA: TGTGCCAGCAGTTTAGGGGGACTCGCCCAAGAGACCCAGTACTTC; CDR3 protein: CASSLGGLAQETQYF
J gene: TRBJ2-7; V gene: TRBV15; clone size: many; D gene: -; CDR3 DNA: TGTGCCACCAGCAGAGACATAGGTTCGGGGGTCGAGCAGTACTTC; CDR3 protein: CATSRDIGSGVEQYF
J gene: TRBJ2-5; V gene: TRBV12-3/TRBV12-4; clone size: many; D gene: TRBD2; CDR3 DNA: TGTGCCAGCAGTTTAGGTCTTAGGGGACTAGCGGATCCCTGGGGAGAGACCCAGTACTTC; CDR3 protein: CASSLGLRGLADPWGETQYF
J gene: TRBJ2-3; V gene: TRBV20-1; clone size: -; D gene: TRBD2; CDR3 DNA: TGCAGTGCTAGAGACTATCGGACTAGCGGGAGCACAGATACGCAGTATTTT; CDR3 protein: CSARDYRTSGSTDTQYF
J gene: TRBJ1-2; V gene: TRBV29-1; clone size: many; D gene: -; CDR3 DNA: TGCAGCGTCTCTTCATCCAGGGTCCTTGGCTACACCTTC; CDR3 protein: CSVSSSRVLGYTF
J gene: TRBJ2-1; V gene: TRBV24-1; clone size: few; D gene: -; CDR3 DNA: TGTGCCACCAGTGAAAGGGGGGCTGAGCAGTTCTTC; CDR3 protein: CATSERGAEQFF
J gene: TRBJ2-2; V gene: TRBV5-1; clone size: -; D gene: -; CDR3 DNA: TGCGCCAGCAGTCCCCTCCTTTCCGACACCGGGGAGCTGTTTTTT; CDR3 protein: CASSPLLSDTGELFF
J gene: TRBJ1-2; V gene: TRBV29-1; clone size: few; D gene: TRBD1; CDR3 DNA: TGCAGCGTCATCACCGGGCAGGGGGCGAATGGCTACACCTTC; CDR3 protein: CSVITGQGANGYTF
J gene: TRBJ2-3; V gene: TRBV7-9; clone size: -; D gene: TRBD1; CDR3 DNA: TGTGCCAGCAGCTTACGAGGACAGGGGGTGGATACGCAGTATTTT; CDR3 protein: CASSLRGQGVDTQYF
J gene: TRBJ2-1; V gene: TRBV12-3/TRBV12-4; clone size: many; D gene: -; CDR3 DNA: TGTGCCAGCAGTTTAGTCGAGCAGTTCTTC; CDR3 protein: CASSLVEQFF
J gene: TRBJ2-5; V gene: TRBV29-1; clone size: many; D gene: -; CDR3 DNA: TGCAGCGTAGTGGGCGGTGGGGAGACCCAGTACTTC; CDR3 protein: CSVVGGGETQYF
J gene: TRBJ2-7; V gene: TRBV29-1; clone size: many; D gene: TRBD2; CDR3 DNA: TGCAGCGTTGAGGTCGGGACTAGCGGTCCCTACGAGCAGTACTTC; CDR3 protein: CSVEVGTSGPYEQYF
J gene: TRBJ2-7; V gene: TRBV7-2; clone size: few; D gene: -; CDR3 DNA: TGTGCCAGCAGCTCAACCCACGGATACGAGCAGTACTTC; CDR3 protein: CASSSTHGYEQYF
J gene: TRBJ2-2; V gene: TRBV11-2; clone size: many; D gene: -; CDR3 DNA: TGTGCCAGCAGCTTAAACGCAGGAACCGGGGAGCTGTTTTTT; CDR3 protein: CASSLNAGTGELFF
J gene: TRBJ2-3; V gene: TRBV2; clone size: few; D gene: TRBD1; CDR3 DNA: TGTGCCAGCACAGGGGGCGAGGATACGCAGTATTTT; CDR3 protein: CASTGGEDTQYF
J gene: TRBJ2-7; V gene: TRBV11-1; clone size: many; D gene: -; CDR3 DNA: TGTGCCAGCAGCTTCTCCAACAGTCGCGGCTCCTACGAGCAGTACTTC; CDR3 protein: CASSFSNSRGSYEQYF
J gene: TRBJ2-3; V gene: TRBV24-1; clone size: few; D gene: TRBD2; CDR3 DNA: TGTGCCACCAGTGACCCCGGGACTAGCGGGCTCACAGATACGCAGTATTTT; CDR3 protein: CATSDPGTSGLTDTQYF
J gene: TRBJ2-1; V gene: TRBV9; clone size: few; D gene: -; CDR3 DNA: TGTGCCAGCAGCGTAGGGCTAACTGGCAATGAGCAGTTCTTC; CDR3 protein: CASSVGLTGNEQFF
J gene: TRBJ2-4; V gene: TRBV7-2; clone size: few; D gene: TRBD1; CDR3 DNA: TGTGCCAGCAGCCCCCGGACAGGGGGCGGCAAAAACATTCAGTACTTC; CDR3 protein: CASSPRTGGGKNIQYF
J gene: TRBJ2-1; V gene: TRBV7-9; clone size: -; D gene: -; CDR3 DNA: TGTGCCAGCAACTTGGAAGGCGAGCAGTTCTTC; CDR3 protein: CASNLEGEQFF
J gene: TRBJ1-1; V gene: TRBV3-1; clone size: few; D gene: TRBD1; CDR3 DNA: TGTGCCAGCAGCCAAGCTTCCGGGGGACAGTATGAAGCTTTCTTT; CDR3 protein: CASSQASGGQYEAFF
J gene: TRBJ2-3; V gene: TRBV30; clone size: -; D gene: -; CDR3 DNA: TGTGCCTGGAGTGTATCCAGCGGGACAGCTACGCAGTATTTT; CDR3 protein: CAWSVSSGTATQYF
J gene: TRBJ2-7; V gene: TRBV2; clone size: few; D gene: TRBD1; CDR3 DNA: TGTGCCAGCAGTGGAAGGGACAGGCCCTCCTACGAGCAGTACTTC; CDR3 protein: CASSGRDRPSYEQYF
J gene: TRBJ2-2; V gene: TRBV9; clone size: many; D gene: -; CDR3 DNA: TGTGCCAGCAGCGGAGTTTCGGGTGCTCTCAAGGCCGGGGAGCTGTTTTTT; CDR3 protein: CASSGVSGALKAGELFF
J gene: TRBJ2-3; V gene: TRBV9; clone size: -; D gene: -; CDR3 DNA: TGTGCCAGCAGCCCGACTATCGCCTTGGTGGCAGATACGCAGTATTTT; CDR3 protein: CASSPTIALVADTQYF
J gene: TRBJ1-6; V gene: TRBV11-2; clone size: few; D gene: -; CDR3 DNA: TGTGCCAGCAGCTTAGAGGGGCAAGGGACACCCCTCCACTTT; CDR3 protein: CASSLEGQGTPLHF
J gene: TRBJ1-2; V gene: TRBV4-1; clone size: -; D gene: -; CDR3 DNA: TGCGCCAGCAGCCAGACAGGTTGGGGGGCGCGGGGGGATGGCTACACCTTC; CDR3 protein: CASSQTGWGARGDGYTF
J gene: TRBJ2-3; V gene: TRBV20-1; clone size: few; D gene: -; CDR3 DNA: TGCAGTGCCACCTCCCGAGGGGGACGCACAGATACGCAGTATTTT; CDR3 protein: CSATSRGGRTDTQYF
J gene: TRBJ2-3; V gene: TRBV5-1; clone size: few; D gene: -; CDR3 DNA: TGCGCCAGCACCCTGATGGTCTCGACTATCACAGATACGCAGTATTTT; CDR3 protein: CASTLMVSTITDTQYF
J gene: TRBJ1-5; V gene: TRBV7-2; clone size: few; D gene: -; CDR3 DNA: TGTGCCAGCAGCTCCGACACCGGGCCCCAGCATTTT; CDR3 protein: CASSSDTGPQHF
J gene: TRBJ2-1; V gene: TRBV7-9; clone size: few; D gene: -; CDR3 DNA: TGTGCCAGCACCGCCGGGATGCCCTACAATGAGCAGTTCTTC; CDR3 protein: CASTAGMPYNEQFF
J gene: TRBJ2-3; V gene: TRBV6-5; clone size: -; D gene: -; CDR3 DNA: TGTGCCAGCAGTTACATTTTTTCAGATACGCAGTATTTT; CDR3 protein: CASSYIFSDTQYF
J gene: TRBJ2-2; V gene: TRBV11-3; clone size: -; D gene: TRBD2; CDR3 DNA: TGTGCCAGCAGCTTATCGACTAGCCCTAACACCGGGGAGCTGTTTTTT; CDR3 protein: CASSLSTSPNTGELFF
J gene: TRBJ2-7; V gene: TRBV11-2; clone size: few; D gene: TRBD1; CDR3 DNA: TGTGCCAGCAGCGGACGGACAGGGGAAGACGAGCAGTACTTC; CDR3 protein: CASSGRTGEDEQYF
J gene: TRBJ2-2; V gene: TRBV28; clone size: few; D gene: -; CDR3 DNA: TGTGCCAGCGAGGGGACGAACACCGGGGAGCTGTTTTTT; CDR3 protein: CASEGTNTGELFF
J gene: TRBJ2-3; V gene: TRBV7-2; clone size: -; D gene: TRBD2; CDR3 DNA: TGTGCCAGCAGCCCAACTAGCGGGGGTCGCACAGATACGCAGTATTTT; CDR3 protein: CASSPTSGGRTDTQYF
J gene: TRBJ2-1; V gene: TRBV10-3; clone size: many; D gene: TRBD2; CDR3 DNA: TGTGCCATCAGACAAGCGGGAGATGGGTACAATGAGCAGTTCTTC; CDR3 protein: CAIRQAGDGYNEQFF
J gene: TRBJ2-1; V gene: TRBV20-1; clone size: -; D gene: TRBD2; CDR3 DNA: TGCAGCCCGAGTGGACTAGCGGACAATGAGCAGTTCTTC; CDR3 protein: CSPSGLADNEQFF
J gene: TRBJ2-3; V gene: TRBV5-1; clone size: many; D gene: -; CDR3 DNA: TGCGCCAGCAGCTTGGGGGTTCAAGATACGCAGTATTTT; CDR3 protein: CASSLGVQDTQYF
J gene: TRBJ2-2; V gene: TRBV6-2/TRBV6-3; clone size: many; D gene: -; CDR3 DNA: TGTGCCAGCAGTTTCGTGGGTCTAGATGCCGGGGAGCTGTTTTTT; CDR3 protein: CASSFVGLDAGELFF
J gene: TRBJ2-1; V gene: TRBV20-1; clone size: few; D gene: -; CDR3 DNA: TGCAGTGCTCCCCCAGGTGGTGGGTTTTACAATGAGCAGTTCTTC; CDR3 protein: CSAPPGGGFYNEQFF
J gene: TRBJ1-5; V gene: TRBV7-2; clone size: -; D gene: -; CDR3 DNA: TGTGCCAGCAGCCCCGGCCTTCTCAATCAGCCCCAGCATTTT; CDR3 protein: CASSPGLLNQPQHF
J gene: TRBJ2-6; V gene: TRBV4-2; clone size: -; D gene: -; CDR3 DNA: TGTGCCAGCAGCCAAGATTCGGCCCTCTCTGGGGCCAACGTCCTGACTTTC; CDR3 protein: CASSQDSALSGANVLTF
J gene: TRBJ2-7; V gene: TRBV18; clone size: few; D gene: -; CDR3 DNA: TGTGCCAGCTCACGCGGAGGGCAGGGGGTTAGGGAGCAGTACTTC; CDR3 protein: CASSRGGQGVREQYF
J gene: TRBJ2-7; V gene: TRBV20-1; clone size: -; D gene: -; CDR3 DNA: TGCAGTGCTAGAGTTCCGGGATCGCGGGACGAGCAGTACTTC; CDR3 protein: CSARVPGSRDEQYF
J gene: TRBJ2-7; V gene: TRBV27; clone size: few; D gene: TRBD1; CDR3 DNA: TGTGCCAGCAGTCTCCTACATGACGGGACAGACTACGAGCAGTACTTC; CDR3 protein: CASSLLHDGTDYEQYF
J gene: TRBJ1-6; V gene: TRBV9; clone size: -; D gene: TRBD1; CDR3 DNA: TGTGCCAGCAGCGTAGACATACAGGGGGCAGGATCACCCCTCCACTTT; CDR3 protein: CASSVDIQGAGSPLHF
J gene: TRBJ1-5; V gene: TRBV3-1; clone size: few; D gene: TRBD1; CDR3 DNA: TGTGCCAGCAGCCCAGATCCAAGACAGGGATTTCAGCCCCAGCATTTT; CDR3 protein: CASSPDPRQGFQPQHF
J gene: TRBJ2-7; V gene: TRBV5-1; clone size: few; D gene: -; CDR3 DNA: TGCGCCAGCAGCACTATTTCGGGGCCCTCATACGAGCAGTACTTC; CDR3 protein: CASSTISGPSYEQYF
J gene: TRBJ2-7; V gene: TRBV6-6; clone size: -; D gene: -; CDR3 DNA: TGTGCCAGCAGTCCTGGACAGCGAGAGCAGTACTTC; CDR3 protein: CASSPGQREQYF
J gene: TRBJ2-3; V gene: TRBV4-3; clone size: few; D gene: -; CDR3 DNA: TGCGCCAGCAGCCAACAAATTACAGGGTACGGTTCAGATACGCAGTATTTT; CDR3 protein: CASSQQITGYGSDTQYF
J gene: TRBJ2-7; V gene: TRBV7-2; clone size: many; D gene: TRBD1; CDR3 DNA: TGTGCCAGCAGCTTAGAGGGGGCTGTAGGCTCCTACGAGCAGTACTTC; CDR3 protein: CASSLEGAVGSYEQYF